What follows are 20 T cell receptor beta chains derived from one specimen sequenced in a study of T cell responses to AZD1222 COVID-19 vaccine. The data were produced by immunoSEQ multiplex PCR, yet TCRdb's version contains in-frame clones alone and is incomplete. The table lists about 150,000 clones, 75% to 95% of them singletons, with more than 3% in the top ten. This sample comprised peripheral blood, obtained 28 days after the second AZD1222 dose. These receptors were obtained from an adult who received the AZD1222 COVID-19 vaccine.

As for this clone: Relative to the germline gene, one junction end is altered; a read error may explain this. The chain combines TRBV30 with TRBJ1-1; no clear D gene. This CDR3 has 13 residues. Germline values: CDR1 GTSNPN, CDR2 SVGIG (reference sequence). This CDR3 is CAWSVGGNSEAFF. CDR3 DNA: TGTGCCTGGAGTGTGGGTGGGAACTCTGAAGCTTTCTTT.

This clone was recorded once. The genes are TRBV5-1 and TRBJ1-5, with 9 bases aligning to TRBD1. CDR1 SGHRS and CDR2 YFSETQ come from the germline V gene. V shed 0 bases and J 7 bases; nucleotides not matched to a gene: 8. This CDR3 is 16 amino acids long. The chain's CDR3 is CASSLGDRQGGQPQHF. The CDR3 region has the DNA TGCGCCAGCAGCTTGGGGGATAGACAGGGGGGCCAGCCCCAGCATTTT.

V and J are TRBV11-2 and TRBJ1-1; 8 bases align to TRBD1. With 1 base clipped from V and 5 bases from J, the junction kept 6 bases outside the gene matches. This CDR3 spans 15 amino acids. CDR1 and CDR2 from the germline V gene are SGHAT and FQNNGV. The CDR3 DNA sequence: TGTGCCAGCAGCTTAGTCTCAGGGGGCAGGACTGAAGCTTTCTTT. It specifies CASSLVSGGRTEAFF.

The rearrangement uses TRBV19 and TRBJ1-2, with 9 bases that match TRBD1. CDR1 LNHDA and CDR2 SQIVND come from the germline V gene (reference sequence). The CDR3 is made up of 15 amino acids. Losses at the gene ends were 8 bases for V and 5 bases for J; bases not matched to a gene: 12. The CDR3 DNA reads TGTGCCAGTTGCGAACAGGGGGCCGCATGTTATGGCTACACCTTC. It codes for CASCEQGAACYGYTF.

This rearrangement joins TRBV12-3 or TRBV12-4 to TRBJ1-1, with D unclear. V was pared by 6 bases and J by 1 base, with 9 bases between. There are 13 residues in the CDR3. DNA of the CDR3: TGTGCCAGCAGGAGGACGGGGAACACTGAAGCTTTCTTT. Residues: CASRRTGNTEAFF.

The rearrangement links TRBV2 to TRBJ1-5; D perhaps matches TRBD1 (5 bases). V was cut by 4 bases and J by 6 bases, with 13 bases left in between. CDR3 length: 14 amino acids. Germline V gene data show CDR1 as SNHLY and CDR2 as FYNNEI. CDR3 sequence reads: CASSVGAVGQPQHF. The CDR3 nucleotides are TGTGCCAGCAGTGTTGGGGCTGTGGGTCAGCCCCAGCATTTT.

The J gene is TRBJ1-5, the V gene TRBV19, with 8 bases lining up with TRBD1. The germline CDR1 and CDR2 sequences are LNHDA and SQIVND (reference sequence). The V and J ends lost 1 base and 3 bases, in that order; junction bases with no gene match: 5. CDR3 length equals 16 residues. The CDR3 DNA is TGTGCCAGTAGTATAGGGACAGGGACCCCCAATCAGCCCCAGCATTTT. Encoded protein: CASSIGTGTPNQPQHF. The complete variable domain, with remaining parts taken from reference TRBV19 and TRBJ1-5, reads DGGITQSPKYLFRKEGQNVTLSCEQNLNHDAMYWYRQDPGQGLRLIYYSQIVNDFQKGDIAEGYSVSREKKESFPLTVTSAQKNPTAFYLCASSIGTGTPNQPQHFGDGTRLSIL.

V usage is TRBV7-9 and J usage is TRBJ2-7; tentatively, D is TRBD1 (6 bases). The CDR3 runs to 16 residues. Per the germline V gene, CDR1 is SEHNR and CDR2 is FQNEAQ (reference sequence). Trimming cost V 1 base and J 3 bases, with 16 bases left between them. This CDR3 is CASSLDRSAGDYEQYF. The CDR3 DNA reads as TGTGCCAGCAGCTTAGATAGGTCTGCAGGGGACTACGAGCAGTACTTC. Using reference TRBV7-9 and TRBJ2-7 for the parts outside the CDR3, the full variable domain is DTGVSQNPRHKITKRGQNVTFRCDPISEHNRLYWYRQTLGQGPEFLTYFQNEAQLEKSRLLSDRFSAERPKGSFSTLEIQRTEQGDSAMYLCASSLDRSAGDYEQYFGPGTRLTVT.

This chain connects TRBV14 to TRBJ2-1, with D possibly matching TRBD1 (5 bases). Germline loops: CDR1 SGHDN, CDR2 FVKESK. The CDR3 runs 16 residues. Trimming pared 4 bases from V and 0 bases from J, leaving 13 bases between. The CDR3 sequence is CASSLRVGSSYNEQFF. In nucleotides, the CDR3 is TGTGCCAGCAGCCTCAGGGTCGGTTCCTCCTACAATGAGCAGTTCTTC.

The chain is built from TRBV3-1 (or the pseudogene TRBV3-2) and TRBJ1-1; D unresolved. This CDR3 contains 13 residues. V lost 5 bases to trimming and J lost 4 bases, with 11 bases between them. Germline CDR1 is LGHDT and CDR2 is YNNKEL (reference sequence). The CDR3 DNA reads as TGTGCCAGCAGCTCCGAACCCGGCACTGAAGCTTTCTTT. This codes for CASSSEPGTEAFF.

V is TRBV19 and J is TRBJ1-2; TRBD1 matches 8 bases. Germline assignment: CDR1 LNHDA and CDR2 SQIVND (reference sequence). The CDR3 has 15 residues. V trimming: 1 base; J trimming: 2 bases; junction bases outside the gene matches: 3. The CDR3 region is CASSIGTGSNYGYTF. CDR3 coding DNA: TGTGCCAGTAGTATAGGGACAGGGTCGAACTATGGCTACACCTTC.

The chain recombines TRBV5-1 with TRBJ1-2; no clear D. Germline V gene data show CDR1 as SGHRS and CDR2 as YFSETQ. V was cut by 7 bases and J by 6 bases, with 10 bases left in between. The CDR3 extends over 11 amino acids. The CDR3 here is CASGGLDGYTF. CDR3 nucleotides: TGCGCCAGCGGAGGACTGGATGGCTACACCTTC.

The chain carries TRBV7-2 and TRBJ2-7; the match to TRBD1 covers 8 bases. The CDR3 totals 15 residues. After removal of 5 bases from V and 3 bases from J, the junction contained 9 bases not matched to a gene. Germline-derived CDR1 and CDR2 are SGHTA and FQGNSA. The CDR3: CASSTRQGTDYEQYF. The DNA of the CDR3 is TGTGCCAGCAGCACCCGACAGGGGACTGACTACGAGCAGTACTTC.

V gene TRBV30 combines with J gene TRBJ2-3; D possibly corresponds to TRBD2 (5 bases). Trimming shortened V by 0 bases and J by 4 bases, and 14 bases separated the two germline ends. The CDR3 runs 15 residues. CDR1 is GTSNPN, CDR2 SVGIG, per germline (reference sequence). Here the CDR3 reads CAWSVGRRVADTQYF. The CDR3 DNA reads as TGTGCCTGGAGTGTAGGTCGGCGGGTCGCAGATACGCAGTATTTT.

This chain uses TRBV5-1 with TRBJ2-7; D possibly corresponds to TRBD1 (6 bases). With 3 bases removed from V and 0 bases from J, the gap between germline ends came to 10 bases. Per germline, CDR1 SGHRS and CDR2 YFSETQ. The CDR3 covers 14 residues. CDR3 region: CASSYGTNSYEQYF. DNA of the CDR3: TGCGCCAGCAGCTACGGGACAAACTCCTACGAGCAGTACTTC.

The chain carries TRBV9 and TRBJ1-2; no firm D call. This CDR3 comprises 13 residues. V was clipped by 0 bases and J by 5 bases, with 8 bases between them. CDR1 SGDLS and CDR2 YYNGEE come from the germline V gene. The CDR3 DNA is TGTGCCAGCAGCGTAGGAGCTAGGTATGGCTACACCTTC. It yields the protein CASSVGARYGYTF. The entire variable domain, with the rest obtained from reference TRBV9 and TRBJ1-2, is as follows: DSGVTQTPKHLITATGQRVTLRCSPRSGDLSVYWYQQSLDQGLQFLIQYYNGEERAKGNILERFSAQQFPDLHSELNLSSLELGDSALYFCASSVGARYGYTFGSGTRLTVV.

The rearrangement joins TRBV18 to TRBJ2-1, with TRBD2 matching 9 bases. Losses at the gene ends were 0 bases for V and 10 bases for J; bases not matched to a gene: 4. This CDR3 contains 14 residues. Germline CDR1 is KGHSH and CDR2 is LQKENI. CDR3 residues: CASSPPAGGREQFF. In nucleotides, the CDR3 is TGTGCCAGCTCACCACCAGCGGGAGGACGGGAGCAGTTCTTC.

The rearrangement links TRBV4-1 to TRBJ2-7; D tentatively reads TRBD1 or TRBD2 (5 bases each). V gave up 6 bases and J gave up 13 bases, with 22 bases separating them. Germline V CDR1 and CDR2: MGHRA, YSYEKL. This CDR3 has 13 residues. The CDR3 is CASRSDRDGLPYF. The CDR3 DNA reads as TGCGCCAGCAGATCCGACCGGGACGGCTTACCATACTTC.

This chain connects TRBV9 to TRBJ1-3; no reliable D call. Germline V gene sequence: CDR1 SGDLS, CDR2 YYNGEE. Trimming removed 0 bases at V and 2 bases at J, with 9 bases between. CDR3 length: 15 residues. CDR3 amino acids: CASSVDWQPGNTIYF. CDR3 sequence (DNA): TGTGCCAGCAGCGTAGATTGGCAGCCTGGAAACACCATATATTTT.

The chain carries TRBV27 and TRBJ2-7; possibly TRBD1 or TRBD2 for D (6 bases each). The V end lost 11 bases, the J end lost 2 bases, and 16 bases lay between the germline ends. CDR1 MNHEY and CDR2 SMNVEV come from the germline V gene (reference sequence). CDR3 length: 13 residues. CDR3 residues: CASRGRQAYEQYF. The DNA of the CDR3 is TGTGCCTCCCGGGGGAGACAGGCCTACGAGCAGTACTTC.